One T cell receptor beta chain is described in this entry. The data were taken from a study of T cells after somatic rescue of genetic block. The table came from immunoSEQ multiplex PCR; TCRdb's copy has only in-frame clones and leaves some out. Of 10,000 to 15,000 clones listed, 73% are singletons. Germline V gene data show CDR1 as SGHKS and CDR2 as YYEKEE (reference sequence). The V gene end was trimmed by 4 bases and the J gene end by 4 bases; junction bases not matched to a gene: 7. The CDR3 sequence is 16 residues long. Sequences were obtained from peripheral blood mononuclear cells (PBMCs). J is TRBJ2-3 and V is TRBV5-5; 12 bases are a match to TRBD1. This TCR was sampled from a boy aged 5 to 17. The CDR3 is CASSMGQGATPDTQYF. The CDR3 DNA reads as TGTGCCAGCAGCATGGGACAGGGGGCGACCCCAGATACGCAGTATTTT. The full variable domain, completed using reference TRBV5-5 and TRBJ2-3, is DAGVTQSPTHLIKTRGQQVTLRCSPISGHKSVSWYQQVLGQGPQFIFQYYEKEERGRGNFPDRFSARQFPNYSSELNVNALLLGDSALYLCASSMGQGATPDTQYFGPGTRLTVL.